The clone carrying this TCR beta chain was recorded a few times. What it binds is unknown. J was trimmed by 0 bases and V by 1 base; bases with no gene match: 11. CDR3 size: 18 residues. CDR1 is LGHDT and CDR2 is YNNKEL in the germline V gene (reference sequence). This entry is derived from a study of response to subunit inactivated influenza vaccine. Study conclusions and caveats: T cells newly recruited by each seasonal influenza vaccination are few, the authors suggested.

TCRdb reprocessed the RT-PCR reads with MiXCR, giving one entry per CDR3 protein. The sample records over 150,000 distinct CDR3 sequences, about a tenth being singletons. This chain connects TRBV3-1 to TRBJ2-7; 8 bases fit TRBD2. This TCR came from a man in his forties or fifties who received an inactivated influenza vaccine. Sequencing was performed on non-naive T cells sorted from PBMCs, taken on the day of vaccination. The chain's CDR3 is CASSQGLARGTYSYEQYF. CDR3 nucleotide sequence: TGTGCCAGCAGCCAAGGACTAGCGCGGGGTACCTACTCCTACGAGCAGTACTTC.